This TCR beta chain was observed in a study of blood T cell repertoires in COVID-19. Whole-study context: Material from acute and convalescent COVID-19 was sourced from the United States, Italy and Spain. Nucleic acid was either cDNA or gDNA, and it came from T cells, B-cell-depleted T cells, or PBMCs.

As handled by the study authors: Reference gene primer amplification yielded estimated nucleated cell counts. Clones were read by immunoSEQ multiplex PCR, and TCRdb kept only the in-frame ones, dropping some. Clone size and V and J calls were adopted from that table, with D and trimming inferred from the DNA. Found here are about 50,000 clones, roughly 86% of them singletons; the top ten hold over 4.5%. Per the germline V gene, CDR1 is SQVTM and CDR2 is ANQGSEA. V was trimmed by 4 bases and J by 9 bases, leaving 10 bases between them. The length of the CDR3 is 11 residues. V is TRBV29-1 and J is TRBJ2-1, with D possibly TRBD2 on 5 matching bases. The TCR was taken from a man aged 35-49 years with active COVID-19. The sample was peripheral blood. The CDR3 region has the DNA TGCAGCGTTGGAGGACTGTCTGAGCAGTTCTTC. Protein product: CSVGGLSEQFF.